The clone carrying this TCR beta chain showed up just a few times. The sample comes from a study of control samples from healthy donors and cancer patients. Profiling relied on immunoSEQ multiplex PCR, and the TCRdb table lists in-frame clones only, not all of them. The sample has around 200,000 clones, around 94% seen once. The CDR3 sequence is 13 residues long. In germline, CDR1 is MNHEY, CDR2 SMNVEV (reference sequence). V shed 6 bases, J shed 4 bases, and the junction held 4 bases outside the gene matches. V and J are TRBV27 and TRBJ1-1; 8 positions match TRBD1. The source is a man aged 50 to 59 in good health. Sequencing was done on a sample of blood. CDR3 nucleotides: TGTGCCAGCAGCCTACAGGGGGTCACTGAAGCTTTCTTT. Protein: CASSLQGVTEAFF.